The rows below give T cell receptor beta chains drawn from one sample of a study of blood T cell repertoires in COVID-19. Using immunoSEQ multiplex PCR, the repertoire was profiled, and TCRdb retains in-frame clones only, with some absent. The data contain about 50,000 clones, 80% to 95% of them singletons. The sequencing sample was made of peripheral blood. The source of these receptors is a man between 50 and 59 years old with active COVID-19. The CDR3 runs from the conserved cysteine through the conserved F or W. The D gene is left open where the match is weak.

d_gene | j_gene | v_gene | CDR3nt | CDR3aa
- | TRBJ1-5 | TRBV28 | TGTGCCAGCAGTAAAACAGAATATCAGCCCCAGCATTTT | CASSKTEYQPQHF
- | TRBJ2-2 | TRBV4-3 | TGCGCCAGCAGCCAAGACACCCTAGGCACGACCACCGGGGAGCTGTTTTTT | CASSQDTLGTTTGELFF
TRBD2 | TRBJ2-3 | TRBV20-1 | TGCAGTGCTAGTTCCTTCAAGGTGGGACTAATCACAGATACGCAGTATTTT | CSASSFKVGLITDTQYF
- | TRBJ1-3 | TRBV15 | TGTGCCACCAGCAGAGATCGCGGAGTGGGAAACACCATATATTTT | CATSRDRGVGNTIYF
TRBD1 | TRBJ1-5 | TRBV6-2/TRBV6-3 | TGTGCCAGCAGTTACCCAATGACAGGGTACAATCAGCCCCAGCATTTT | CASSYPMTGYNQPQHF
- | TRBJ1-3 | TRBV28 | TGTGCCAGCAGCAGGGCTAGCTCTGGAAACACCATATATTTT | CASSRASSGNTIYF
- | TRBJ2-5 | TRBV19 | TGTGCCAGTAGTATAGGTCCCCTTCAAGAGACCCAGTACTTC | CASSIGPLQETQYF
TRBD2 | TRBJ2-1 | TRBV29-1 | TGCAGCGTTGAGACGGGACTAGCGGGGCGGTCTGAGCAGTTCTTC | CSVETGLAGRSEQFF
- | TRBJ2-7 | TRBV21-1 | TGTGCCAGCAGCATCAACTACCTCTCCTACGAGCAGTACTTC | CASSINYLSYEQYF
- | TRBJ1-4 | TRBV10-3 | TGTGCCATCAGTGAGTCGGCAGCAGGTGAAAAACTGTTTTTT | CAISESAAGEKLFF
- | TRBJ1-1 | TRBV5-1 | TGCGCCAGCAGCTTGGAAACAGGGCTGGGCACTGAAGCTTTCTTT | CASSLETGLGTEAFF